The rows below give T cell receptor beta chains drawn from one sample of a study of blood T cell repertoires in COVID-19. Using immunoSEQ multiplex PCR, the repertoire was profiled, and TCRdb retains in-frame clones only, with some absent. Of more than 200,000 clones listed, around nine tenths are singletons. Sequencing was carried out using PBMCs or T cells enriched from blood (not recorded which). The origin of the receptors is a man aged 30 to 45 in a cohort exposed to, infected with or recovered from COVID-19 (not recorded which). Both conserved end residues are part of each CDR3. The order of the fields is V gene, D gene, clone size, J gene, CDR3 protein, CDR3 DNA. The D gene is left open where the match is weak. Part of the rows lack a size; the others show once, few, many or a class for expanded clones.

TRBV4-1	TRBD1	.	TRBJ1-2	CASSQDPGRTGLGYTF	TGCGCCAGCAGCCAAGACCCTGGACGGACAGGCTTGGGCTACACCTTC
TRBV5-4	.	once	TRBJ2-1	CASSLESTTYNEQFF	TGTGCCAGCAGCTTGGAGAGTACCACGTACAATGAGCAGTTCTTC
TRBV28	TRBD1	few	TRBJ1-1	CASSRQGHAIEAFF	TGTGCCAGCAGTCGACAGGGGCATGCGATTGAAGCTTTCTTT
TRBV10-3	.	.	TRBJ1-2	CAISGGGQLYGYTF	TGTGCCATCAGTGGGGGAGGGCAACTCTATGGCTACACCTTC
TRBV5-1	.	.	TRBJ2-4	CASRTSGENIQYF	TGCGCCAGCAGAACGTCGGGGGAAAACATTCAGTACTTC
TRBV29-1	.	few	TRBJ1-2	CSVDRGPYGYTF	TGCAGCGTTGATCGGGGTCCGTATGGCTACACCTTC
TRBV5-1	.	.	TRBJ1-1	CASSQGTPGTEAFF	TGCGCCAGCAGCCAGGGGACGCCGGGAACTGAAGCTTTCTTT
TRBV28	TRBD2	.	TRBJ2-1	CASQTSGKLDEQFF	TGTGCCAGCCAGACTAGCGGGAAATTGGATGAGCAGTTCTTC
TRBV5-1	.	.	TRBJ2-7	CASSLSIGSYEQYF	TGCGCCAGCAGCTTGTCTATTGGTTCCTACGAGCAGTACTTC
TRBV19	TRBD1	.	TRBJ1-2	CASSIMGQGFGDGYTF	TGTGCCAGTAGTATTATGGGACAGGGGTTCGGCGATGGCTACACCTTC
TRBV7-2	TRBD2	.	TRBJ2-1	CASKKAGRLYNEQFF	TGTGCCAGCAAAAAAGCGGGGAGGCTCTACAATGAGCAGTTCTTC